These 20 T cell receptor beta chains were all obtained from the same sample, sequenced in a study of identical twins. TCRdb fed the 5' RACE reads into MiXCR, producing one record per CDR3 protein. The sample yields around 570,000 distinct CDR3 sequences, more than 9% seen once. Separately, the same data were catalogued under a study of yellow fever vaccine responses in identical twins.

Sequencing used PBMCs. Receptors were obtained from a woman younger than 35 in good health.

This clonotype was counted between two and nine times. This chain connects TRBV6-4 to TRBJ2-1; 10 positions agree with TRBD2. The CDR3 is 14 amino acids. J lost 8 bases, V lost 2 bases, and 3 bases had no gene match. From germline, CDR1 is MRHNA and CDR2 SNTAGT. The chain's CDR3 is CASSDERGGHEQFF. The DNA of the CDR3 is TGTGCCAGCAGTGACGAGCGGGGGGGCCATGAGCAGTTCTTC.

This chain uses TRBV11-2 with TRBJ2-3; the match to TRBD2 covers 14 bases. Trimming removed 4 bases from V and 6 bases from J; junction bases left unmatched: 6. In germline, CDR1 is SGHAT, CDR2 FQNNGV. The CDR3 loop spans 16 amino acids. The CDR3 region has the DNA TGTGCCAGCAGCTCGGGACTAGCGGGGGTCACCGATACGCAGTATTTT. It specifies CASSSGLAGVTDTQYF.

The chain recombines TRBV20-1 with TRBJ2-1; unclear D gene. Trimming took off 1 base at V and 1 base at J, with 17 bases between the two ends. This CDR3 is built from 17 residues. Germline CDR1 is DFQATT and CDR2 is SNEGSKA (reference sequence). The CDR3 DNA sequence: TGCAGTGCTAGAGCCCCCCGTCCTAAAACTTCCTACAATGAGCAGTTCTTC. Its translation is CSARAPRPKTSYNEQFF.

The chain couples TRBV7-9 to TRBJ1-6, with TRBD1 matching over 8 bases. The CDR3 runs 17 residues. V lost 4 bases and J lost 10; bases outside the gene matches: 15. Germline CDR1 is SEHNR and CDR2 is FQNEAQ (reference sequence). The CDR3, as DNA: TGTGCCAGCAGCTCGCGCACCGGGACAGGAGTTAACTCACCCCTCCACTTT. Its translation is CASSSRTGTGVNSPLHF.

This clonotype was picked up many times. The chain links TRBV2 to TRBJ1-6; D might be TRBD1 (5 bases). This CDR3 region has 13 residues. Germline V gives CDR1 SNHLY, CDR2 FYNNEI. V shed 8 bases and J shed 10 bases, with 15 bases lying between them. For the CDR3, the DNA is TGTGCCAGCTCCACGAATTGGGGCTCACCCCTCCACTTT. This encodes CASSTNWGSPLHF.

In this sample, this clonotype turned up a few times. This CDR3 is CASGLVDSSYEQYF. In DNA form, the CDR3 reads TGTGCCAGCGGTCTAGTCGATAGCTCCTACGAGCAGTACTTC. The chain links TRBV27 to TRBJ2-7; D remains unclear. The ends were cut back, 8 bases at V and 0 bases at J, with 14 bases in the middle. This CDR3 is built from 14 residues. Germline CDR1 reads MNHEY; CDR2 reads SMNVEV (reference sequence).

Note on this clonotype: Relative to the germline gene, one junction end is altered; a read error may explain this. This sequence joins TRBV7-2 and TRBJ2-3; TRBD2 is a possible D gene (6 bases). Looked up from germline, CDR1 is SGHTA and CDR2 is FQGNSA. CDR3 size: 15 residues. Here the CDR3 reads CASTLSAQRAIEQYF. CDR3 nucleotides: TGTGCCAGCACCTTATCTGCGCAGCGGGCGATAGAGCAGTATTTT.

CDR3 protein: CASRALTMAADTQYF. CDR3 nucleotide sequence: TGTGCCAGCAGGGCTCTAACCATGGCGGCAGATACGCAGTATTTT. The V gene is TRBV12-3 or TRBV12-4, the J gene TRBJ2-3; D gene unclear. The CDR3 consists of 15 residues. The V end was cut by 6 bases, the J end by 4 bases, with 17 bases between.

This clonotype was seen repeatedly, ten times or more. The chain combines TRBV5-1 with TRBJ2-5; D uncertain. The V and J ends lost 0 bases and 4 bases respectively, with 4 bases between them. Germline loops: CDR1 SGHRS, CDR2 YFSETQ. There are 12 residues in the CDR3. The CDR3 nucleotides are TGCGCCAGCAGCTTGGAACCAGAGACCCAGTACTTC. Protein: CASSLEPETQYF.

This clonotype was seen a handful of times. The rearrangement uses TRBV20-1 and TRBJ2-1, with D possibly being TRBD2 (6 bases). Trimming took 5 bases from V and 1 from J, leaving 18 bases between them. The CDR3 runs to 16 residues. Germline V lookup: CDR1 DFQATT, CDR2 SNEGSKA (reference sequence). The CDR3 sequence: CSAPLGAGPSYNEQFF. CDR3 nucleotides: TGCAGTGCTCCGCTAGGCGCGGGACCTTCCTACAATGAGCAGTTCTTC.

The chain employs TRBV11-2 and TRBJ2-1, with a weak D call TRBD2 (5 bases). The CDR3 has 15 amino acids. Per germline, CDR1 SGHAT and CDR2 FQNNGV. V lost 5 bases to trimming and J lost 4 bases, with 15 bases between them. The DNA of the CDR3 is TGTGCCAGCAGCGAGGTGGTAGCGCCTTACAATGAGCAGTTCTTC. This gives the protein CASSEVVAPYNEQFF.

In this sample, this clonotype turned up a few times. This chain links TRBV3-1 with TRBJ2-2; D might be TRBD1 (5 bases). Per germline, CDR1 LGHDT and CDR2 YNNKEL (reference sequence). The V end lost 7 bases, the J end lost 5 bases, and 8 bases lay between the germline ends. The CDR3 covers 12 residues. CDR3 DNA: TGTGCCAGCACCCAGGGTACCGGGGAGCTGTTTTTT. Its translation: CASTQGTGELFF.

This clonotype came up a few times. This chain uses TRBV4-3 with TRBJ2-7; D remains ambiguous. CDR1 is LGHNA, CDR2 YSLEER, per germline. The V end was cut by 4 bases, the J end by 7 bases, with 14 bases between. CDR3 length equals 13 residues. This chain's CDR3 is CASSRLRTEEQYF. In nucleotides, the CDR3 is TGCGCCAGCAGCCGATTAAGGACGGAAGAGCAGTACTTC.

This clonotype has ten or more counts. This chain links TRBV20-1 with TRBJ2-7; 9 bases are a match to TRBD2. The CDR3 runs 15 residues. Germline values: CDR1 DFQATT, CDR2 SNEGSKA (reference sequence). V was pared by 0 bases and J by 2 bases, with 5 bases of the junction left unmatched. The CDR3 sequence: CSARDQERGAYEQYF. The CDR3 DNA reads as TGCAGTGCTAGAGATCAGGAGCGGGGGGCCTACGAGCAGTACTTC.

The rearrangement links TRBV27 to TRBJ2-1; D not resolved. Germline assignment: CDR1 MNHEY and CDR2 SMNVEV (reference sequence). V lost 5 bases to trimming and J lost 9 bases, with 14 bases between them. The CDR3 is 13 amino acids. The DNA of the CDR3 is TGTGCCAGCAGTCCCTTCAGTGCCGGTGAGCAGTTCTTC. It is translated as CASSPFSAGEQFF.

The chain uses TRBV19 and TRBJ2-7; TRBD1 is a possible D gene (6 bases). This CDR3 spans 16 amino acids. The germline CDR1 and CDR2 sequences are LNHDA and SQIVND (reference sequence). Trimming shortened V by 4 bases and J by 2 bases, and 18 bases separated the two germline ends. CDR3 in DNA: TGTGCCAGTAGTAGCGCTACGAGGGGGAGAACCTACGAGCAGTACTTC. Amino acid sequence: CASSSATRGRTYEQYF.

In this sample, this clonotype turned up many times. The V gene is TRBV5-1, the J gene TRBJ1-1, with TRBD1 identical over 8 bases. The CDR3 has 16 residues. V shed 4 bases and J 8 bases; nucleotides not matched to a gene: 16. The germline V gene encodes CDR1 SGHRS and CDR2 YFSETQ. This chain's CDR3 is CASSPSDRVVVSEAFF. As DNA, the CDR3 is TGCGCCAGCAGCCCCTCGGACAGGGTCGTAGTTTCGGAAGCTTTCTTT.

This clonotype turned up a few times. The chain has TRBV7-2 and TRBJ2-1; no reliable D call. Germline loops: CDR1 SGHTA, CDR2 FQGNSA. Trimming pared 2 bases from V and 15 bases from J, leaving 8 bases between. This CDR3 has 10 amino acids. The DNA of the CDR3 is TGTGCCAGCAGCTTAAAATCATTGTTCTTC. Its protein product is CASSLKSLFF.

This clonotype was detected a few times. The CDR3 nucleotides read TGTGCCAGCAGCCTAGGGACAATCCCCTACAATGAGCAGTTCTTC. It translates to CASSLGTIPYNEQFF. The rearrangement uses TRBV7-9 and TRBJ2-1; possibly TRBD1 for D (6 bases). CDR1 and CDR2 (germline): SEHNR, FQNEAQ (reference sequence). The CDR3 sequence is 15 residues long. V was cut by 5 bases and J by 2 bases, with 13 bases left in between.

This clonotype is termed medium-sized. This CDR3 is CASSSGTGELFF. The CDR3 DNA reads TGTGCCAGCAGTTCCGGGACCGGGGAGCTGTTTTTT. The V gene is TRBV12-3 or TRBV12-4, the J gene TRBJ2-2, with D unclear. V was shortened by 4 bases and J by 5 bases, with 5 bases between the two germline ends. The CDR3 is made up of 12 amino acids.